Following are 21 T cell receptor beta chains from one sample sequenced in a study of T cells in Graves' hyperthyroidism and ophthalmopathy. Researchers took RNA transcripts and amplified the TCR beta CDR3 regions from them. First-round RT-PCR with HTBI primers amplified the TCR CDR3 region. TCRdb re-called the multiplex PCR reads through MiXCR, storing one row per CDR3 protein. The table has about 420,000 distinct CDR3 sequences, around a sixth seen once. What was sequenced was blood. These receptors all stem from a woman in her late teens or twenties with Graves' hyperthyroidism.

This clonotype has at least ten counts. The chain has TRBV20-1 and TRBJ2-3, with D possibly matching TRBD1 (6 bases). The CDR3 sequence is 12 residues long. V dropped 3 bases and J dropped 5 bases, with 9 bases sitting between them. Germline CDR1 DFQATT, CDR2 SNEGSKA (reference sequence). As DNA, the CDR3 is TGCAGTGCTAGCGAAGGGGGAGATACGCAGTATTTT. It encodes CSASEGGDTQYF.

There are many counts of this clonotype. This rearrangement joins TRBV12-3 or TRBV12-4 to TRBJ2-5, with 10 bases that match TRBD1. J was trimmed by 3 bases and V by 5 bases; bases with no gene match: 9. The CDR3 is 16 residues long. This CDR3 is CASSARQGAGEETQYF. In DNA form, the CDR3 reads TGTGCCAGCAGTGCCCGACAGGGGGCGGGGGAAGAGACCCAGTACTTC.

This clonotype was detected many times. This sequence joins TRBV7-9 and TRBJ2-7; the D is unclear. The length of the CDR3 is 14 residues. Deletions cut 7 bases from V and 0 bases from J, with 13 bases between. The germline V gene encodes CDR1 SEHNR and CDR2 FQNEAQ (reference sequence). DNA for the CDR3: TGTGCCAGCAACCCAATCACAAGCTCCTACGAGCAGTACTTC. Its protein product is CASNPITSSYEQYF. Together with reference TRBV7-9 and TRBJ2-7, the CDR3 gives the full variable domain: DTGVSQNPRHKITKRGQNVTFRCDPISEHNRLYWYRQTLGQGPEFLTYFQNEAQLEKSRLLSDRFSAERPKGSFSTLEIQRTEQGDSAMYLCASNPITSSYEQYFGPGTRLTVT.

This clonotype was observed a few times. This CDR3 reads CASSITSGRSGEQYF. The CDR3 DNA sequence: TGTGCCAGTAGTATAACTAGCGGGAGATCTGGAGAGCAGTACTTC. The J gene is TRBJ2-7, the V gene TRBV19, with 11 bases lining up with TRBD2. The V gene's germline CDR1 is LNHDA and CDR2 SQIVND (reference sequence). Trimming took 2 bases from V and 7 from J; bases not matched to a gene: 7. This CDR3 is built from 15 residues.

This clonotype was counted a few times. V and J are TRBV11-3 and TRBJ2-1, with 10 positions matching TRBD2. Germline V lookup: CDR1 SGHNT, CDR2 YENEEA. The length of the CDR3 is 15 residues. J lost 4 bases, V lost 5 bases, and 5 bases had no gene match. CDR3: CASSIPSGSYNEQFF. The CDR3 nucleotides are TGTGCCAGCAGCATTCCTAGCGGGAGTTACAATGAGCAGTTCTTC.

This clonotype was recorded at least ten times. The chain couples TRBV20-1 to TRBJ1-1; D is undetermined. Germline lookup yields CDR1 DFQATT and CDR2 SNEGSKA (reference sequence). The V end lost 1 base, the J end lost 2 bases, and 8 bases lay between the germline ends. This CDR3 region has 13 residues. DNA of the CDR3: TGCAGTGCTAGAGGCCCAAACAACACTGAAGCTTTCTTT. Translating it yields CSARGPNNTEAFF.

The chain couples TRBV15 to TRBJ2-5, with D maybe TRBD2 (6 bases). Germline V gives CDR1 LNHNV, CDR2 YYDKDF (reference sequence). V dropped 0 bases and J dropped 4 bases, with 9 bases sitting between them. The CDR3 runs 14 residues. The CDR3 here is CATSRDRGVETQYF. CDR3 bases: TGTGCCACCAGCAGAGATCGCGGGGTAGAGACCCAGTACTTC. Complete variable domain (other parts from reference TRBV15 and TRBJ2-5): DAMVIQNPRYQVTQFGKPVTLSCSQTLNHNVMYWYQQKSSQAPKLLFHYYDKDFNNEADTPDNFQSRRPNTSFCFLDIRSPGLGDTAMYLCATSRDRGVETQYFGPGTRLLVL.

The genes are TRBV18 and TRBJ2-3; 9 positions agree with TRBD2. The CDR3 runs to 17 residues. J gave up 1 base and V 0 bases, and 5 bases lay outside the gene matches. The germline CDR1 and CDR2 sequences are KGHSH and LQKENI. The CDR3 coding sequence is TGTGCCAGCTCACCACCCCAAGCGGGGGGACGCACAGATACGCAGTATTTT. It yields the protein CASSPPQAGGRTDTQYF.

This clonotype came up a few times. This chain uses TRBV19 with TRBJ2-3; TRBD2 matches at 14 bases. Germline assignment: CDR1 LNHDA and CDR2 SQIVND (reference sequence). The CDR3 has 14 residues. Trimming removed 8 bases from V and 4 bases from J; junction bases left unmatched: 2. For the CDR3, the DNA is TGTGCCAGTGGGACTAGCGGGGGAGCAGATACGCAGTATTTT. It is translated as CASGTSGGADTQYF.

As DNA, the CDR3 is TGTGCCTTATCAAGCTCCGCAGTAGCCACAAACAATGAGCAGTTCTTC. Protein: CALSSSAVATNNEQFF. This chain uses TRBV12-3 or TRBV12-4 with TRBJ2-1; D unclear. The CDR3 length is 16 residues. Trimming left V 11 bases short and J 5 bases short, with 25 bases between.

This clonotype was counted ten times or more. The chain uses TRBV5-1 and TRBJ2-7; 9 bases agree with TRBD1. Germline CDR1 SGHRS, CDR2 YFSETQ. CDR3 size: 13 residues. V was pared by 6 bases and J by 5 bases, with 6 bases of the junction left unmatched. The CDR3 spells CASNGQGSNEQYF. In DNA, the CDR3 is TGCGCCAGCAACGGACAGGGGAGTAACGAGCAGTACTTC.

This clonotype was seen many times. The rearrangement uses TRBV12-3 or TRBV12-4 and TRBJ2-7; unclear D gene. This CDR3 comprises 14 residues. V was shortened by 6 bases and J by 0 bases, with 12 bases between the two germline ends. The chain's CDR3 is CASSPSATSYEQYF. The CDR3 coding sequence is TGTGCCAGCAGCCCCTCCGCCACCTCCTACGAGCAGTACTTC.

The rearrangement uses TRBV6-1 and TRBJ2-2; 10 nucleotides align to TRBD2. This CDR3 contains 16 residues. Germline V gene data show CDR1 as MNHNS and CDR2 as SASEGT. Trimming at V came to 3 bases and at J to 3 bases, leaving 4 bases not matched to a gene. The CDR3 DNA reads as TGTGCCAGCAGTGAGAGGAGCGGGAGGGACACCGGGGAGCTGTTTTTT. It yields the protein CASSERSGRDTGELFF.

This clonotype was picked up many times. The gene calls are TRBV2 and TRBJ1-2; D unclear. In germline, CDR1 is SNHLY, CDR2 FYNNEI. V lost 4 bases to trimming and J lost 4 bases, with 7 bases between them. The CDR3 totals 12 residues. The CDR3 nucleotides are TGTGCCAGCAGTGTGCTGTCCTATGGCTACACCTTC. This codes for CASSVLSYGYTF.

The table lists this clonotype with many counts. The chain recombines TRBV7-8 with TRBJ2-7, with a possible D match to TRBD1 (6 bases). The CDR3 loop spans 13 amino acids. Germline CDR1 reads SGHVS; CDR2 reads FQNEAQ. Deletions cut 3 bases from V and 6 bases from J, with 12 bases between. The DNA for the CDR3 is TGTGCCAGCAGCTTGGCCACAGGGTTCGAGCAGTACTTC. Translation gives CASSLATGFEQYF.

This clonotype was observed a few times. The chain carries TRBV6-1 and TRBJ2-6; possibly TRBD2 for D (6 bases). V was pared by 8 bases and J by 1 base, with 12 bases between. There are 15 residues in the CDR3. From germline, CDR1 is MNHNS and CDR2 SASEGT. The chain's CDR3 is CASGGTDSGANVLTF. The CDR3 DNA is TGTGCCAGCGGGGGGACGGATTCTGGGGCCAACGTCCTGACTTTC.

This clonotype was recorded at least ten times. This chain links TRBV5-5 with TRBJ1-1; perhaps TRBD1 as D (5 bases). Germline CDR1 and CDR2: SGHKS and YYEKEE (reference sequence). The CDR3 is 15 residues long. V was shortened by 0 bases and J by 2 bases, with 11 bases between the two germline ends. CDR3 residues: CASSLAPGLNTEAFF. CDR3 DNA sequence: TGTGCCAGCAGCTTGGCCCCAGGGCTTAACACTGAAGCTTTCTTT. Combining the CDR3 with reference TRBV5-5 and TRBJ1-1 gives the whole variable domain DAGVTQSPTHLIKTRGQQVTLRCSPISGHKSVSWYQQVLGQGPQFIFQYYEKEERGRGNFPDRFSARQFPNYSSELNVNALLLGDSALYLCASSLAPGLNTEAFFGQGTRLTVV.

In this sample, this clonotype turned up many times. The chain employs TRBV18 and TRBJ1-6, with D unresolved. Per the germline V gene, CDR1 is KGHSH and CDR2 is LQKENI. V gave up 6 bases and J gave up 6 bases, with 9 bases separating them. There are 13 residues in the CDR3. The CDR3 protein is CASSPNSNSPLHF. The DNA for the CDR3 is TGTGCCAGCTCTCCTAACAGTAATTCACCCCTCCACTTT.

Many counts were recorded for this clonotype. The genes are TRBV9 and TRBJ2-2; no reliable D call. The CDR3 is 15 amino acids. The germline V gene encodes CDR1 SGDLS and CDR2 YYNGEE. With 4 bases removed from V and 5 bases from J, the gap between germline ends came to 15 bases. The CDR3 is CASSNGWARTGELFF. Written as DNA, the CDR3 is TGTGCCAGCAGCAACGGATGGGCTCGAACCGGGGAGCTGTTTTTT.

This clonotype was seen at least ten times. This chain connects TRBV5-1 to TRBJ2-7; 12 nucleotides match TRBD2. This CDR3 is built from 17 residues. V lost 3 bases, J lost 0 bases, and 7 bases stayed unmatched. Germline loops: CDR1 SGHRS, CDR2 YFSETQ. CDR3 loop: CASSWTSGMIGSYEQYF. For the CDR3, the DNA is TGCGCCAGCAGCTGGACTAGCGGGATGATTGGCTCCTACGAGCAGTACTTC.

This rearrangement joins TRBV11-1 to TRBJ2-7; TRBD1 might be the D (5 bases). Trimming stripped 9 bases from V and 7 bases from J, with 25 bases between. CDR1 is SGHAT, CDR2 FQDESV, per germline (reference sequence). This CDR3 contains 15 residues. CDR3 bases: TGTGCCAGTAGTTCTCAGGGCCGGCTCGGAATAGAGCAGTACTTC. Translated: CASSSQGRLGIEQYF.